Sequencing of this T cell receptor beta chain was carried out in a study of control samples from healthy donors and cancer patients (dated by TCRdb to 2018 to 2020). The library came from the immunoSEQ multiplex PCR assay. Sourced from immuneACCESS, this table was stored by TCRdb with only in-frame sequences that have V and J called. A share of the clones is absent; for the studies checked, an unresolved V gene accounts for under half, and the remainder has no known explanation. The sample contains around 90,000 clones, roughly 84% of them found a single time. The top ten clones comprise roughly 2.1% of the sample. A word on this clone: Its binding antigen is unknown. No base-level quality is on record; no much larger clone is a single base apart.

This clonotype was obtained from a woman between 40 and 55 years old in good health. Sequencing was done on a sample of blood.

The CDR3 region reads CASSSRDRAWVSNQPQHF. The bases are TGTGCCAGTAGTTCCCGGGACAGGGCATGGGTCAGCAATCAGCCCCAGCATTTT. The rearranged segments are TRBV19 and TRBJ1-5; a stretch of 9 junction bases matches TRBD1. The germline V gene (reference sequence) provides CDR1 LNHDA and CDR2 SQIVND. Unmatched junction bases come to 12, with V trimmed by 5 bases and J by 1 base. From the cysteine through the phenylalanine, the CDR3 covers 18 amino acids. The DNA shown is the 54-base CDR3, in frame from base 1.